This entry lists 22 T cell receptor beta chains sequenced from one sample in a study of regulatory and conventional T cells in RAG deficiency. The table came from immunoSEQ multiplex PCR; TCRdb's copy has only in-frame clones and leaves some out. The profile shows roughly 45,000 clones, 70% to 90% of them singletons. Conventional CD4+ T cells were sorted from blood as CD25-low CD127-high cells. This sample was shared with a second study, whose subject was regulatory T cells. As that study records: Amplification used 52 TRBV primers and 13 TRBJ primers.

Specimen: CD4+ effector T cells sorted from blood. These TCRs come from a human donor in good health.

The chain has TRBV6-5 and TRBJ1-1; the match to TRBD1 covers 7 bases. V lost 5 bases and J lost 4; bases outside the gene matches: 10. This CDR3 has 15 amino acids. Germline-derived CDR1 and CDR2 are MNHEY and SVGAGI. The CDR3 coding sequence is TGTGCCAGCAGTAACCCGACAGGGTGGGGCACTGAAGCTTTCTTT. Its translation: CASSNPTGWGTEAFF.

V and J are TRBV11-2 and TRBJ2-5; 10 bases agree with TRBD2. Germline V gene data show CDR1 as SGHAT and CDR2 as FQNNGV. The junction had 5 bases not matched to a gene; V was cut back by 5 bases and J by 2 bases. This CDR3 has 15 residues. The CDR3 nucleotides read TGTGCCAGCAGCCGGACTAGCGGCAAGCAAGAGACCCAGTACTTC. It is translated as CASSRTSGKQETQYF.

The V gene is TRBV19, the J gene TRBJ1-1, with TRBD1 as a possible D gene (5 bases). This CDR3 has 17 amino acids. Trimming left V 7 bases short and J 6 bases short, with 27 bases between. Per the germline V gene, CDR1 is LNHDA and CDR2 is SQIVND (reference sequence). As DNA, the CDR3 is TGTGCCAGTACCATGGGATCCACCAGGGAAATCAGGTCTGAAGCTTTCTTT. It specifies CASTMGSTREIRSEAFF.

V usage is TRBV19 and J usage is TRBJ1-2; perhaps TRBD1 as D (5 bases). The CDR3 runs to 15 residues. Germline CDR1 and CDR2: LNHDA and SQIVND (reference sequence). With 3 bases removed from V and 5 bases from J, the gap between germline ends came to 16 bases. Here the CDR3 DNA reads TGTGCCAGTAGTATCTCCCGCGGACACCATTATGGCTACACCTTC. It specifies CASSISRGHHYGYTF. Variable domain in full (rest from reference TRBV19 and TRBJ1-2): DGGITQSPKYLFRKEGQNVTLSCEQNLNHDAMYWYRQDPGQGLRLIYYSQIVNDFQKGDIAEGYSVSREKKESFPLTVTSAQKNPTAFYLCASSISRGHHYGYTFGSGTRLTVV.

This clone showed up just once. This chain links TRBV11-2 with TRBJ2-1, with D possibly matching TRBD1 (5 bases). Germline CDR1 and CDR2: SGHAT and FQNNGV. Trimming removed 0 bases from V and 3 bases from J, with 12 bases in between. This CDR3 region has 16 residues. Here the CDR3 reads CASSLDIQGGYNEQFF. In DNA form, the CDR3 reads TGTGCCAGCAGCTTAGATATCCAGGGCGGCTACAATGAGCAGTTCTTC.

V usage is TRBV6-5 and J usage is TRBJ1-2, with 7 bases fitting TRBD1. The CDR3 runs to 15 residues. V trimming: 0 bases; J trimming: 7 bases; junction bases outside the gene matches: 8. Looked up from germline, CDR1 is MNHEY and CDR2 is SVGAGI. The CDR3 loop is CASSYSGRGTRGYTF. CDR3 DNA: TGTGCCAGCAGTTACTCGGGCAGGGGGACGCGTGGCTACACCTTC.

The chain links TRBV28 to TRBJ2-3; 7 nucleotides align to TRBD2. V lost 6 bases and J lost 1; bases outside the gene matches: 13. The CDR3 sequence is 17 residues long. In germline, CDR1 is MDHEN, CDR2 SYDVKM. The CDR3 sequence is CASSSRVRLAGTDTQYF. CDR3 sequence (DNA): TGTGCCAGCAGCTCCAGAGTCCGACTAGCAGGCACAGATACGCAGTATTTT.

The chain has TRBV7-8 and TRBJ1-2; 9 bases map to TRBD1. The CDR3 loop spans 16 amino acids. The trim removed 4 bases at V and 6 bases at J, leaving 12 bases unmatched. Germline CDR1 SGHVS, CDR2 FQNEAQ. This chain's CDR3 is CASSSAPGQGKDGYTF. The CDR3 bases are TGTGCCAGCAGCTCCGCCCCGGGACAGGGTAAGGATGGCTACACCTTC.

This clone has only one observation. This chain connects TRBV5-4 to TRBJ1-1; TRBD1 is a possible D gene (6 bases). Trimming took 0 bases from V and 4 from J, leaving 16 bases between them. The CDR3 is made up of 16 amino acids. CDR1 is SGHNT, CDR2 YYREEE, per germline (reference sequence). The CDR3 here is CASSLAGQGSGTEAFF. CDR3 nucleotides: TGTGCCAGCAGCTTGGCCGGTCAGGGGTCGGGCACTGAAGCTTTCTTT.

The gene calls are TRBV6-1 and TRBJ1-2; D is undetermined. Germline CDR1 reads MNHNS; CDR2 reads SASEGT. The ends were cut back, 6 bases at V and 5 bases at J, with 13 bases in the middle. The CDR3 has 13 amino acids. The CDR3 spells CASRESRIYGYTF. The CDR3 nucleotides read TGTGCCAGCAGGGAAAGCAGGATATATGGCTACACCTTC.

This rearrangement joins TRBV6-1 to TRBJ1-2; D call uncertain. The CDR3 loop spans 12 amino acids. Germline CDR1 and CDR2: MNHNS and SASEGT. Trimming took off 4 bases at V and 4 bases at J, with 7 bases between the two ends. CDR3 coding DNA: TGTGCCAGCAGTGCAGATACCTATGGCTACACCTTC. Amino acids: CASSADTYGYTF.

The chain links TRBV19 to TRBJ1-5, with TRBD1 matching over 7 bases. The germline V gene has CDR1 LNHDA and CDR2 SQIVND (reference sequence). The CDR3 is 15 residues long. Trimming took 4 bases from V and 4 from J; bases not matched to a gene: 7. CDR3 sequence: CASSRAGGSNQPQHF. CDR3 nucleotides: TGTGCCAGTAGTAGGGCAGGGGGAAGTAATCAGCCCCAGCATTTT. Complete variable domain (other parts from reference TRBV19 and TRBJ1-5): DGGITQSPKYLFRKEGQNVTLSCEQNLNHDAMYWYRQDPGQGLRLIYYSQIVNDFQKGDIAEGYSVSREKKESFPLTVTSAQKNPTAFYLCASSRAGGSNQPQHFGDGTRLSIL.

V gene TRBV28 combines with J gene TRBJ1-2; 8 nucleotides line up with TRBD1. Germline V gene data show CDR1 as MDHEN and CDR2 as SYDVKM. CDR3 length: 13 residues. V lost 3 bases to trimming and J lost 3 bases; unmatched junction nucleotides: 0. This CDR3 is CASSLDRDYGYTF. CDR3 in DNA: TGTGCCAGCAGTTTGGACAGGGACTATGGCTACACCTTC.

This chain uses TRBV7-2 with TRBJ1-3; D not certain. The germline V gene encodes CDR1 SGHTA and CDR2 FQGNSA. The length of the CDR3 is 16 residues. Trimming removed 4 bases at V and 2 bases at J, with 15 bases between. CDR3 sequence reads: CASSSAPTSPGNTIYF. As DNA, the CDR3 is TGTGCCAGCAGCTCCGCCCCCACTTCACCTGGAAACACCATATATTTT.

The chain links TRBV7-8 to TRBJ1-5; TRBD1 matches 12 bases. The V gene's germline CDR1 is SGHVS and CDR2 FQNEAQ. J lost 3 bases, V lost 2 bases, and 5 bases had no gene match. The length of the CDR3 is 17 residues. CDR3 in amino acids: CASSLRDRGQINQPQHF. In DNA, the CDR3 is TGTGCCAGCAGCTTACGGGACAGGGGGCAGATCAATCAGCCCCAGCATTTT.

The chain employs TRBV7-2 and TRBJ1-1, with D unclear. Germline CDR1 SGHTA, CDR2 FQGNSA. The CDR3 has 11 residues. The V gene lost 8 bases and the J gene lost 0 bases, with 4 bases spanning the gap. The CDR3 region is CASRMNTEAFF. CDR3 DNA sequence: TGTGCCAGCCGCATGAACACTGAAGCTTTCTTT.

The rearrangement joins TRBV11-2 to TRBJ2-2; D is undetermined. CDR1 SGHAT and CDR2 FQNNGV come from the germline V gene. V was clipped by 5 bases and J by 6 bases, with 7 bases between them. The CDR3 sequence is 12 residues long. DNA for the CDR3: TGTGCCAGCAGCCCCGGGCCCGGGGAGCTGTTTTTT. Its translation: CASSPGPGELFF. Full variable domain (remainder filled in from reference TRBV11-2 and TRBJ2-2): EAGVAQSPRYKIIEKRQSVAFWCNPISGHATLYWYQQILGQGPKLLIQFQNNGVVDDSQLPKDRFSAERLKGVDSTLKIQPAKLEDSAVYLCASSPGPGELFFGEGSRLTVL.

The rearrangement uses TRBV14 and TRBJ2-1; D may be TRBD1 (6 bases). This CDR3 comprises 16 residues. The V gene lost 6 bases and the J gene lost 3 bases, with 18 bases spanning the gap. Germline-derived CDR1 and CDR2 are SGHDN and FVKESK. The CDR3 loop reads CASSLLGAGVYNEQFF. For the CDR3, the DNA is TGTGCCAGCAGTCTACTGGGCGCAGGGGTCTACAATGAGCAGTTCTTC.

The rearrangement uses TRBV6-5 and TRBJ2-7; 12 positions match TRBD2. The germline V gene encodes CDR1 MNHEY and CDR2 SVGAGI. V dropped 6 bases and J dropped 6; count of bases not matched to a gene: 9. This CDR3 region has 15 residues. CDR3 sequence reads: CASRIGLAGFREQYF. DNA of the CDR3: TGTGCCAGCAGGATAGGACTAGCGGGATTTCGCGAGCAGTACTTC.

This chain uses TRBV27 with TRBJ2-2; 7 bases fit TRBD2. This CDR3 contains 16 residues. With V trimmed by 3 bases and J by 2 bases, 6 bases remained unmatched. CDR1 and CDR2 from the germline V gene are MNHEY and SMNVEV (reference sequence). Here the CDR3 reads CASSFRLAVNTGELFF. CDR3 DNA sequence: TGTGCCAGCAGTTTTCGGCTAGCGGTAAACACCGGGGAGCTGTTTTTT.

The chain has TRBV9 and TRBJ2-3; no reliable D call. Germline values: CDR1 SGDLS, CDR2 YYNGEE. V was shortened by 4 bases and J by 4 bases, with 7 bases between the two germline ends. There are 12 residues in the CDR3. CDR3 sequence (DNA): TGTGCCAGCAGCCCCGGGTCAGATACGCAGTATTTT. Its translation: CASSPGSDTQYF. Combining the CDR3 with reference TRBV9 and TRBJ2-3 gives the whole variable domain DSGVTQTPKHLITATGQRVTLRCSPRSGDLSVYWYQQSLDQGLQFLIQYYNGEERAKGNILERFSAQQFPDLHSELNLSSLELGDSALYFCASSPGSDTQYFGPGTRLTVL.

V usage is TRBV6-9 and J usage is TRBJ1-2, with TRBD1 matching over 7 bases. Germline CDR1 MNHGY, CDR2 SVAAGI. This CDR3 contains 14 residues. V shed 6 bases, J shed 0 bases, and the junction held 4 bases outside the gene matches. The DNA of the CDR3 is TGTGCCAGCAGACGGGACAGCACTAACTATGGCTACACCTTC. This translates into CASRRDSTNYGYTF.